This T cell receptor (beta chain) was recorded in a study of blood T cell repertoires in COVID-19. Using immunoSEQ multiplex PCR, the repertoire was profiled, and TCRdb retains in-frame clones only, with some absent. The sample has hundreds of thousands of clones; 88% are singletons. This CDR3 has 15 amino acids. The germline CDR1 and CDR2 sequences are SNHLY and FYNNEI. V was clipped by 3 bases and J by 4 bases, with 13 bases between them. Seattle patient enrollment occurred during active infection, with longitudinal follow-up thereafter. The chain carries TRBV2 and TRBJ2-1, with a possible D match to TRBD1 (5 bases). Sequences were obtained from peripheral blood. The sequence derives from a woman younger than 45 with COVID-19, enrolled during active disease. The CDR3 region is CASSEKSGPYNEQFF. CDR3 DNA sequence: TGTGCCAGCAGTGAGAAGTCAGGGCCATACAATGAGCAGTTCTTC.